This TCR beta chain was sequenced in a study of T cells after posttransplantation cyclophosphamide. Only in-frame clones appear in the TCRdb table, and some are missing; sequencing was by immunoSEQ multiplex PCR. Of 420 or so clones listed, approximately 86% were seen once; the top ten hold roughly a sixth. Input material: CD8+ T cells sorted from bone marrow. The clonotype comes from a man aged 50 or older.

The CDR3: CASSQDRGDYLPETQYF. CDR3 nucleotide sequence: TGCGCCAGCAGCCAAGATCGAGGGGACTATCTTCCTGAGACCCAGTACTTC. The chain is built from TRBV4-1 and TRBJ2-5, with 7 bases lining up with TRBD2. Germline CDR1 is MGHRA and CDR2 is YSYEKL. This CDR3 region has 17 residues. Losses at the gene ends were 0 bases for V and 5 bases for J; bases not matched to a gene: 12.